A selection of T cell receptor beta chains follows, all from one sample in a study of molecular identifiers for immune sequencing clone quantification. MiXCR, applied by TCRdb to the PCR reads, yields one record per CDR3 protein. The data hold tens of thousands of distinct CDR3 sequences, with under 20% observed a single time. Material: naive CD8+ T cells from blood, with Jurkat cell RNA spiked in. These receptors were obtained from a human donor in good health. Some libraries in this study had Jurkat cell RNA spiked in. The CDR3 runs from the conserved cysteine through the conserved F or W. D genes are given only for firm matches. The size entry gives once, few, many or a size class.

D gene	J gene	clone size	V gene	CDR3 protein	CDR3 DNA
TRBD2	TRBJ2-7	many	TRBV20-1	CSAPGLAGAFSYEQYF	TGCAGTGCCCCGGGACTAGCGGGAGCCTTTTCCTACGAGCAGTACTTC
TRBD1	TRBJ2-7	few	TRBV27	CASSLTGPTPYEQYF	TGTGCCAGCAGTCTGACAGGGCCGACCCCCTACGAGCAGTACTTC
-	TRBJ2-7	many	TRBV4-3	CASSQDFGGPYEQYF	TGCGCCAGCAGCCAAGATTTTGGGGGACCCTACGAGCAGTACTTC
-	TRBJ2-7	many	TRBV4-1	CASSQVPSAHYYEQYF	TGCGCCAGCAGCCAAGTCCCTAGCGCCCACTACTACGAGCAGTACTTC
-	TRBJ1-5	many	TRBV20-1	CSARDPAAPNQPQHF	TGCAGTGCTAGAGATCCCGCAGCACCGAATCAGCCCCAGCATTTT
-	TRBJ2-3	many	TRBV7-2	CASSFGFSGTDTQYF	TGTGCCAGCAGCTTCGGATTCTCCGGCACAGATACGCAGTATTTT
-	TRBJ2-2	many	TRBV5-6	CASSLANRAGGELFF	TGTGCCAGCAGCTTGGCCAACAGGGCTGGCGGGGAGCTGTTTTTT
-	TRBJ2-3	many	TRBV27	CASSSKQGPSTDTQYF	TGTGCCAGCAGTTCGAAACAGGGTCCTAGCACAGATACGCAGTATTTT
-	TRBJ1-1	many	TRBV13	CASSLRQAQASEAFF	TGTGCCAGCAGCTTAAGACAGGCCCAAGCGAGTGAAGCTTTCTTT
TRBD2	TRBJ2-1	many	TRBV11-2	CASSLGRTLAGPYNEQFF	TGTGCCAGCAGCTTAGGCCGAACTCTAGCGGGGCCCTACAATGAGCAGTTCTTC
TRBD1	TRBJ2-7	many	TRBV7-9	CASSPGAGGLYEQYF	TGTGCCAGCAGCCCGGGGGCAGGGGGCTTGTACGAGCAGTACTTC
-	TRBJ2-3	many	TRBV7-9	CASSRPQRVGESTDTQYF	TGTGCCAGCAGCAGACCCCAGAGAGTAGGAGAGAGCACAGATACGCAGTATTTT
TRBD2	TRBJ2-7	many	TRBV7-9	CASSLVGGDEQYF	TGTGCCAGCAGTCTGGTGGGGGGGGACGAGCAGTACTTC
TRBD2	TRBJ2-1	many	TRBV7-2	CASSVGLAGVKQFF	TGTGCCAGCAGCGTGGGACTAGCGGGAGTTAAGCAGTTCTTC
TRBD2	TRBJ2-5	many	TRBV20-1	CSAASTSDPYQETQYF	TGCAGTGCTGCGAGCACTAGCGACCCGTACCAAGAGACCCAGTACTTC
-	TRBJ2-1	many	TRBV9	CASSAGAGGLDEQFF	TGTGCCAGCAGCGCAGGCGCCGGCGGGCTGGATGAGCAGTTCTTC
-	TRBJ1-1	many	TRBV12-3/TRBV12-4	CASSLGGNMNTEAFF	TGTGCCAGCAGTTTAGGGGGAAACATGAACACTGAAGCTTTCTTT
-	TRBJ1-3	many	TRBV11-2	CARRGGAAGNTIYF	TGTGCCAGGAGGGGCGGGGCTGCTGGAAACACCATATATTTT
TRBD1	TRBJ2-1	many	TRBV29-1	CSVDGTETYNEQFF	TGCAGCGTTGACGGGACAGAGACCTACAATGAGCAGTTCTTC
TRBD2	TRBJ2-1	many	TRBV27	CASSLSGSSYNEQFF	TGTGCCAGCAGTCTAAGCGGGAGCTCCTACAATGAGCAGTTCTTC
TRBD1	TRBJ1-5	many	TRBV7-6	CASSLRQGGNQPQHF	TGTGCCAGCAGCTTAAGACAGGGAGGCAATCAGCCCCAGCATTTT
-	TRBJ2-7	many	TRBV19	CASSSRTGRYYEQYF	TGTGCCAGTAGTTCGCGAACCGGACGCTACTACGAGCAGTACTTC
-	TRBJ2-2	many	TRBV12-3/TRBV12-4	CASTLYSAPTGELFF	TGTGCCAGCACCCTCTATTCGGCACCCACCGGGGAGCTGTTTTTT